This record concerns one TCR beta chain sequence. Sequencing used immunoSEQ multiplex PCR; TCRdb keeps in-frame clones, though not all of them. Of under 80,000 clones listed, 75% to 90% are singletons. V lost 6 bases, J lost 9 bases, and 15 bases lay in between. CDR1 and CDR2 from the germline V gene are LNHDA and SQIVND (reference sequence). The CDR3 loop spans 13 amino acids. This entry belongs to a study of OX40 agonist ivuxolimab in advanced cancers. The rearrangement uses TRBV19 and TRBJ1-5, with D perhaps TRBD1 (5 bases). Source: CD4+ or CD8+ T cells sorted from blood, taken in a trial of the OX40 agonist ivuxolimab. The source is an adult with an advanced solid tumor such as melanoma, head and neck, liver or kidney cancer. CDR3 coding DNA: TGTGCCAGTAGCCTCCAGGGATTGGGGCCCCAGCATTTT. This translates into CASSLQGLGPQHF.